This TCR beta chain came from a study of vaccination and CD4 T cells after COVID-19. Treatment: approximately 9-day PBMC culture with coronavirus spike peptide pools or control peptides (ViraFEST assay). Convalescent patients tested SARS-CoV-2 PCR positive from March to December 2020, before Alpha, Beta and Delta emerged. The germline CDR1 and CDR2 sequences are DFQATT and SNEGSKA (reference sequence). V was cut by 4 bases and J by 4 bases, with 7 bases left in between. The CDR3 has 11 amino acids. The Oncomine TCR Beta short-read assay generated sequence data from the DNA of cultured CD4+ T cells. TCRdb re-called the PCR reads with MiXCR, one entry per CDR3 protein. The table lists about 8,800 distinct CDR3 sequences, roughly three fifths of them singletons, with 15% to 19% in the top ten. Study-level points and caveats: Convalescent patients had 304 of 307 vaccine-specific clones showing spike mono-reactivity.

To note about this clonotype: Its specificity is not known.

This material consisted of cultured CD4+ T cells from blood, taken after SARS-CoV-2 vaccination. This rearrangement joins TRBV20-1 to TRBJ2-5; unclear D gene. This clonotype was obtained from a human donor with COVID-19. DNA for the CDR3: TGCAGTGCTAAGGGTCCAGAGACCCAGTACTTC. It is translated as CSAKGPETQYF.